This entry lists 9 T cell receptor beta chains sequenced from one sample in a study of blood T cell repertoires in COVID-19. This table comes from immunoSEQ multiplex PCR, and its TCRdb copy is limited to in-frame clones, with some not included. The table records 75,000 to 90,000 clones, 75% to 85% of them present only once. The sequenced material came from peripheral blood. The receptors originated from a man in his fifties or sixties with COVID-19, enrolled during active disease.

The chain is built from TRBV7-2 and TRBJ2-7, with 7 bases aligning to TRBD2. This CDR3 spans 15 amino acids. V lost 4 bases, J lost 2 bases, and 8 bases stayed unmatched. The germline gives CDR1 SGHTA, CDR2 FQGNSA. CDR3 in DNA: TGTGCCAGCAGCTCACTAGCGAGGGCCACCTACGAGCAGTACTTC. Translating it yields CASSSLARATYEQYF.

This chain uses TRBV7-3 with TRBJ2-1; 13 bases fit TRBD2. Germline lookup yields CDR1 SGHTA and CDR2 FQGTGA. V shed 2 bases, J shed 6 bases, and the junction held 4 bases outside the gene matches. The CDR3 spans 16 residues. CDR3 amino acids: CASSLWGTSGTNEQFF. The CDR3 bases are TGTGCCAGCAGCTTATGGGGGACTAGCGGGACCAATGAGCAGTTCTTC.

This clone has a handful of counts. The chain recombines TRBV16 with TRBJ2-3, with D perhaps TRBD2 (6 bases). V lost 5 bases and J 2 bases, leaving 11 bases between the germline ends. Looked up from germline, CDR1 is KGHSY and CDR2 is FQNENV. This CDR3 spans 14 amino acids. The CDR3 nucleotides read TGTGCCAGCAGCGCGGGACTCCTCACAGATACGCAGTATTTT. It encodes CASSAGLLTDTQYF.

The chain combines TRBV7-9 with TRBJ1-1, with 10 bases fitting TRBD1. Germline V lookup: CDR1 SEHNR, CDR2 FQNEAQ (reference sequence). Losses at the gene ends were 3 bases for V and 7 bases for J; bases not matched to a gene: 2. The CDR3 extends over 13 amino acids. The CDR3 nucleotides read TGTGCCAGCAGCTTGGGACAGGGGCTTGAAGCTTTCTTT. Its translation is CASSLGQGLEAFF.

The rearrangement uses TRBV12-3 or TRBV12-4 and TRBJ2-2; the D gene is possibly TRBD1 (6 bases). The CDR3 is made up of 12 amino acids. V was pared by 6 bases and J by 6 bases, with 8 bases between. In DNA, the CDR3 is TGTGCCAGCAGAACAGGGCCCGGGGAGCTGTTTTTT. Translating gives CASRTGPGELFF.

This chain joins TRBV6-2 or TRBV6-3 and TRBJ2-2, with 8 bases lining up with TRBD2. V trimming: 5 bases; J trimming: 1 base; junction bases outside the gene matches: 15. This CDR3 is built from 19 residues. The V gene's germline CDR1 is MNHEY and CDR2 SVGEGT. CDR3 sequence (DNA): TGTGCCAGCAGTCCCCTCTTGGGTAGCGGGAACCGGAACACCGGGGAGCTGTTTTTT. Translated: CASSPLLGSGNRNTGELFF.

The chain links TRBV5-1 to TRBJ2-2, with a weak D call TRBD1 (6 bases). The CDR3 covers 15 residues. The germline CDR1 and CDR2 sequences are SGHRS and YFSETQ. Trimming removed 1 base at V and 1 base at J, with 8 bases between. CDR3 nucleotides: TGCGCCAGCAGCTTGACACAGGGGAACACCGGGGAGCTGTTTTTT. It encodes CASSLTQGNTGELFF.

The V call is TRBV3-1 (or the pseudogene TRBV3-2), the J call TRBJ1-1; D is undetermined. Per the germline V gene, CDR1 is LGHDT and CDR2 is YNNKEL (reference sequence). Trimming cost V 4 bases and J 5 bases, with 11 bases left between them. The CDR3 totals 13 residues. Here the CDR3 reads CASSPMAGTEAFF. In DNA, the CDR3 is TGTGCCAGCAGCCCAATGGCGGGTACTGAAGCTTTCTTT.

The chain is built from TRBV5-1 and TRBJ2-5; TRBD2 matches 12 bases. CDR1 and CDR2 (germline): SGHRS, YFSETQ. V was pared by 4 bases and J by 5 bases, with 6 bases of the junction left unmatched. This CDR3 spans 15 amino acids. The CDR3 nucleotides are TGCGCCAGCAGCCGGACTAGCGGGGAGGCGGAGACCCAGTACTTC. Translated: CASSRTSGEAETQYF.